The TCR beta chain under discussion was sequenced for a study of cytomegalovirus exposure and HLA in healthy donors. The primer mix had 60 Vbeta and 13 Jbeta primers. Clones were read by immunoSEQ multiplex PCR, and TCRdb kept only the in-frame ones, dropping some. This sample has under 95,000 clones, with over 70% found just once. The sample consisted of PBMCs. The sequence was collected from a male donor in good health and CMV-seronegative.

In DNA form, the CDR3 reads TGCAGCGTTGAAGAACTAGCGGAGACCCAGTACTTC. The encoded protein is CSVEELAETQYF. The chain carries TRBV29-1 and TRBJ2-5; 7 nucleotides agree with TRBD2. The CDR3 loop spans 12 amino acids. Germline V gene lookup returns CDR1 SQVTM and CDR2 ANQGSEA. The V and J ends lost 0 bases and 5 bases, in that order; junction bases with no gene match: 0. Supplemented by reference TRBV29-1 and TRBJ2-5, the full variable domain reads SAVISQKPSRDICQRGTSLTIQCQVDSQVTMMFWYRQQPGQSLTLIATANQGSEATYESGFVIDKFPISRPNLTFSTLTVSNMSPEDSSIYLCSVEELAETQYFGPGTRLLVL.